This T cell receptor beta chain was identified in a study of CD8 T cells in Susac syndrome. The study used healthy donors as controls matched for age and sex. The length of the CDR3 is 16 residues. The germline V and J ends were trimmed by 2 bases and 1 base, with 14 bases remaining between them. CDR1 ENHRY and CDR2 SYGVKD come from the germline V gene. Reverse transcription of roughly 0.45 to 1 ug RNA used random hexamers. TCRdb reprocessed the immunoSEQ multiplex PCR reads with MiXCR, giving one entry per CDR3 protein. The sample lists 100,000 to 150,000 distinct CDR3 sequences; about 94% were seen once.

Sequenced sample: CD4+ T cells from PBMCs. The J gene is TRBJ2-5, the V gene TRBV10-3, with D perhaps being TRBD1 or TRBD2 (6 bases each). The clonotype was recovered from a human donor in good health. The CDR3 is CAISERGGGPQETQYF. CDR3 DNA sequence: TGTGCCATCAGTGAGCGCGGAGGGGGGCCCCAAGAGACCCAGTACTTC.